Detailed here is one TCR beta chain. What it binds is not known. TCRdb fed the reads into MiXCR, producing one record per CDR3 protein. The sample holds hundreds of thousands of distinct CDR3 sequences, about two fifths seen once. The sample is drawn from a study of T cell repertoires in cytomegalovirus infection. Study-wide points: The ex vivo response was dominated by HLA-C-restricted CMV-specific TCR beta clonotypes.

The V and J ends lost 5 bases and 2 bases respectively, with 13 bases between them. In germline, CDR1 is MDHEN, CDR2 SYDVKM. The CDR3 runs to 14 residues. The V gene is TRBV28, the J gene TRBJ2-7, with TRBD1 as a possible D gene (6 bases). This specimen was cultured PBMCs, taken from culture after CMV antigen stimulation. This sequence was found in a human donor in good health (CMV status not recorded). Some clones in this sample may be carry-over from other donors' samples. Written as DNA, the CDR3 is TGTGCCAGCAGTGTGGTGGACAGACCCTACGAGCAGTACTTC. Encoded protein: CASSVVDRPYEQYF.